The subject of this entry is one T cell receptor beta chain. Its specificity is unknown. The repertoire was sequenced with immunoSEQ multiplex PCR; TCRdb's copy has only in-frame clones and lacks some. The data show about 80,000 clones, 86% seen once. The data belong to a study of OX40 agonist ivuxolimab in advanced cancers. Study outcomes and limitations: The specificity for antigen of the expanded peripheral T cells was not determined.

Germline-derived CDR1 and CDR2 are MDHEN and SYDVKM. The CDR3 is 11 amino acids. Trimming pared 6 bases from V and 5 bases from J, leaving 5 bases between. The chain couples TRBV28 to TRBJ2-1, with D unresolved. The TCR originated in an adult with an advanced solid tumor such as melanoma, head and neck, liver or kidney cancer. The sequenced sample was CD4+ or CD8+ T cells sorted from blood, obtained in a trial of the OX40 agonist ivuxolimab. The CDR3 region has the DNA TGTGCCAGCAGGGCCGACAATGAGCAGTTCTTC. It is translated as CASRADNEQFF.